These 9 T cell receptor beta chains were sequenced from one sample in a study of cytomegalovirus exposure and HLA in healthy donors (dated by TCRdb to the late 2010s). The library was obtained by the immunoSEQ multiplex PCR assay. For the multiplex PCR, a mixture combining 60 forward primers for TCR Vbeta segments and 13 reverse primers for TCR Jbeta segments was used. In TCRdb, the immuneACCESS table is reduced to in-frame sequences with V and J assigned. These tables do not hold every clone; where another copy was compared, an unresolved V gene accounts for under half, and the others remain unexplained. The sample includes roughly 150,000 clones, with over 70% observed a single time. The ten largest clones take up less than 2% of the sample. Source material: PBMCs. These receptors originate from a woman aged 18-29 years in good health and CMV-seronegative.

The gene calls are TRBV11-2 and TRBJ2-7; 7 bases are a match to TRBD2. Germline V gene sequence: CDR1 SGHAT, CDR2 FQNNGV. The V gene end was trimmed by 1 base and the J gene end by 6 bases; junction bases not matched to a gene: 9. The CDR3 contains 15 residues. This CDR3 reads CASSLGWEGISEQYF. The CDR3 bases are TGTGCCAGCAGCTTAGGGTGGGAGGGAATCAGCGAGCAGTACTTC. Drawing the rest from reference TRBV11-2 and TRBJ2-7, the complete variable domain is EAGVAQSPRYKIIEKRQSVAFWCNPISGHATLYWYQQILGQGPKLLIQFQNNGVVDDSQLPKDRFSAERLKGVDSTLKIQPAKLEDSAVYLCASSLGWEGISEQYFGPGTRLTVT.

CDR3 in DNA: TGTGCCAGCAGCTTGGGCGGGTCAAACTATGGCTACACCTTC. This sequence encodes CASSLGGSNYGYTF. The V gene is TRBV5-5, the J gene TRBJ1-2; D uncertain. CDR1 and CDR2 (germline): SGHKS, YYEKEE (reference sequence). CDR3 size: 14 residues. Between the trimmed V and J ends, which lost 0 bases and 2 bases, there was a span of 8 bases.

V usage is TRBV10-1 and J usage is TRBJ2-1; 8 nucleotides match TRBD1. The CDR3 loop spans 19 amino acids. Germline CDR1 is WNHNN and CDR2 is SYGVQD (reference sequence). J gave up 4 bases and V 0 bases, and 14 bases lay outside the gene matches. The CDR3 loop reads CASSESMSTGGYWYNEQFF. CDR3 in DNA: TGCGCCAGCAGTGAGTCGATGTCAACAGGGGGGTATTGGTACAATGAGCAGTTCTTC.

V gene TRBV9 combines with J gene TRBJ1-1; a possible D gene is TRBD1 (6 bases). The CDR3 has 15 amino acids. Germline assignment: CDR1 SGDLS and CDR2 YYNGEE. The germline V and J ends were trimmed by 3 bases and 0 bases, with 12 bases remaining between them. CDR3 in DNA: TGTGCCAGCAGCGGGCAAGGACAGCTGAACACTGAAGCTTTCTTT. Translating it yields CASSGQGQLNTEAFF.

A few counts support this clone. This chain links TRBV27 with TRBJ1-2, with 8 positions matching TRBD1. After removal of 4 bases from V and 5 bases from J, the junction contained 12 bases not matched to a gene. CDR3 length: 16 amino acids. CDR1 MNHEY and CDR2 SMNVEV come from the germline V gene (reference sequence). DNA of the CDR3: TGTGCCAGCAGTTCTTCCGGACAGGGTGCATGGTATGGCTACACCTTC. Translated, it gives CASSSSGQGAWYGYTF.

The J gene is TRBJ1-1, the V gene TRBV19, with 8 bases lining up with TRBD1. With 4 bases clipped from V and 1 base from J, the junction kept 5 bases outside the gene matches. The CDR3 runs to 15 residues. Looked up from germline, CDR1 is LNHDA and CDR2 is SQIVND (reference sequence). CDR3 residues: CASSTLGTGNTEAFF. CDR3 DNA: TGTGCCAGTAGTACCCTAGGGACAGGGAACACTGAAGCTTTCTTT.

This clone was seen only once. The chain employs TRBV28 and TRBJ1-2; D gene uncertain. CDR1 is MDHEN and CDR2 is SYDVKM in the germline V gene. CDR3 length: 15 residues. Trimming left V 5 bases short and J 7 bases short, with 20 bases between. The CDR3 loop is CASSPRVAGVGGYTF. The CDR3 DNA reads as TGTGCCAGCAGTCCGCGGGTGGCTGGGGTAGGTGGCTACACCTTC.

This clone was found a few times. CDR3 loop: CASSVSRQGIYGYTF. The CDR3 DNA is TGTGCCAGCAGCGTCAGTCGACAGGGGATATATGGCTACACCTTC. This rearrangement joins TRBV9 to TRBJ1-2, with 8 nucleotides matching TRBD1. The germline V gene encodes CDR1 SGDLS and CDR2 YYNGEE. With V trimmed by 2 bases and J by 5 bases, 8 bases remained unmatched. The CDR3 length is 15 residues. The full variable domain, in which reference TRBV9 and TRBJ1-2 provide the parts outside the CDR3, is DSGVTQTPKHLITATGQRVTLRCSPRSGDLSVYWYQQSLDQGLQFLIQYYNGEERAKGNILERFSAQQFPDLHSELNLSSLELGDSALYFCASSVSRQGIYGYTFGSGTRLTVV.

The J gene is TRBJ1-6, the V gene TRBV7-2; D unclear. Trimming removed 5 bases from V and 6 bases from J, with 17 bases in between. CDR3 size: 16 residues. Germline-derived CDR1 and CDR2 are SGHTA and FQGNSA. In nucleotides, the CDR3 is TGTGCCAGCAGCCAGAACCGGAGGGTCGGTAATTCACCCCTCCACTTT. Residues: CASSQNRRVGNSPLHF.